Listed here are 24 T cell receptor beta chains from one sample, sequenced in a study of cytomegalovirus exposure and HLA in healthy donors. PCR primers comprised 60 Vbeta and 13 Jbeta primers. The repertoire was sequenced with immunoSEQ multiplex PCR; TCRdb's copy has only in-frame clones and lacks some. The table lists about 58,000 clones. The sequenced material came from PBMCs. Every receptor here comes from a male donor in good health and CMV-seronegative.

The V call is TRBV12-5, the J call TRBJ2-7, with no clear D. The germline V gene encodes CDR1 LGHNT and CDR2 FRNRAP. Trimming shortened V by 2 bases and J by 2 bases, and 13 bases separated the two germline ends. The CDR3 is 15 amino acids. The CDR3 loop reads CASGLRVDIAYEQYF. CDR3 bases: TGTGCTAGTGGTTTGCGGGTCGATATTGCCTACGAGCAGTACTTC.

The chain carries TRBV28 and TRBJ2-3, with D possibly being TRBD2 (6 bases). Germline CDR1 is MDHEN and CDR2 is SYDVKM. Trimming shortened V by 6 bases and J by 1 base, and 11 bases separated the two germline ends. This CDR3 comprises 14 residues. The CDR3 loop reads CASSWSGGTDTQYF. CDR3 coding DNA: TGTGCCAGCAGCTGGTCGGGGGGCACAGATACGCAGTATTTT.

As regards this clone: One end of the junction does not line up with germline, which may come from a read error. In the same sample, other DNA sequences code for this CDR3. V usage is TRBV9 and J usage is TRBJ1-6; no firm D call. The CDR3 consists of 13 residues. CDR1 is SGDLS and CDR2 is YYNGEE in the germline V gene. CDR3 loop: CASSGELNSPLHF. CDR3 nucleotide sequence: TGTGCCAGCAGCGGGGAGCTTAATTCACCCCTACACTTT.

To note about this clone: Within the sample, other DNA sequences also encode this same CDR3. The chain joins TRBV28 to TRBJ1-2; no definite D call. In germline, CDR1 is MDHEN, CDR2 SYDVKM. CDR3 length equals 11 residues. Trimming stripped 4 bases from V and 5 bases from J, with 5 bases between. CDR3 amino acids: CASSSRYGYTF. The CDR3 DNA reads as TGTGCCAGCAGTTCTAGATATGGCTACACCTTC.

This chain uses TRBV4-3 with TRBJ1-2; tentatively, D is TRBD1 (6 bases). CDR1 and CDR2 from the germline V gene are LGHNA and YSLEER. This CDR3 spans 15 amino acids. V lost 1 base to trimming and J lost 7 bases, with 16 bases between them. CDR3 loop: CASSQAVGVGAGYTF. The CDR3 DNA sequence: TGCGCCAGCAGCCAAGCCGTGGGGGTGGGGGCTGGCTACACCTTC.

This chain links TRBV2 with TRBJ1-1; D remains ambiguous. Germline assignment: CDR1 SNHLY and CDR2 FYNNEI. The CDR3 has 12 residues. Deletions cut 5 bases from V and 7 bases from J, with 11 bases between. DNA of the CDR3: TGTGCCAGCAGTATGGTGGCCTGTGAAGCTTTCTTT. It specifies CASSMVACEAFF.

The gene calls are TRBV5-1 and TRBJ2-3; maybe TRBD2 (5 bases). The CDR3 covers 12 residues. Germline V CDR1 and CDR2: SGHRS, YFSETQ. V lost 3 bases to trimming and J lost 4 bases, with 6 bases between them. CDR3 loop: CASSWTSDTQYF. The CDR3 DNA sequence: TGCGCCAGCAGCTGGACTTCAGATACGCAGTATTTT.

V and J are TRBV7-8 and TRBJ2-3, with 7 bases fitting TRBD1. Germline values: CDR1 SGHVS, CDR2 FQNEAQ. The CDR3 has 16 amino acids. The V gene end was trimmed by 5 bases and the J gene end by 0 bases; junction bases not matched to a gene: 8. This CDR3 is CASSLQGDRSTDTQYF. CDR3 coding DNA: TGTGCCAGCAGCCTCCAAGGGGACAGAAGCACAGATACGCAGTATTTT.

The rearrangement links TRBV9 to TRBJ1-6; no clear D. V lost 3 bases and J lost 11, with 12 bases in between. Germline lookup yields CDR1 SGDLS and CDR2 YYNGEE. The CDR3 runs 13 residues. The CDR3 sequence: CASSAGPEAPLHF. The CDR3 DNA follows: TGTGCCAGCAGCGCGGGCCCGGAGGCACCCCTCCACTTT.

This rearrangement joins TRBV7-2 to TRBJ2-5; 14 bases are a match to TRBD2. There are 19 residues in the CDR3. Germline V lookup: CDR1 SGHTA, CDR2 FQGNSA. V was clipped by 4 bases and J by 1 base; unmatched bases: 11. CDR3 DNA: TGTGCCAGCAGCTGGACCTCCGGGACTAGCGGGAGCTTCCAAGAGACCCAGTACTTC. It translates to CASSWTSGTSGSFQETQYF.

The rearrangement links TRBV29-1 to TRBJ2-7, with 11 bases aligning to TRBD2. From germline, CDR1 is SQVTM and CDR2 ANQGSEA. V gave up 4 bases and J gave up 5 bases; unmatched junction bases: 10. The CDR3 loop spans 15 amino acids. The CDR3 is CSVVGTSGSDNEQYF. The CDR3 DNA follows: TGCAGCGTTGTGGGGACTAGCGGCTCTGATAACGAGCAGTACTTC.

The chain employs TRBV19 and TRBJ1-4, with 9 bases fitting TRBD1. This CDR3 spans 15 amino acids. Germline-derived CDR1 and CDR2 are LNHDA and SQIVND (reference sequence). Trimming removed 2 bases from V and 7 bases from J; junction bases left unmatched: 5. The CDR3 nucleotides are TGTGCCAGTAGTATAATGGGACAGGGCGGTGAAAAACTGTTTTTT. It translates to CASSIMGQGGEKLFF.

V and J are TRBV5-6 and TRBJ1-2; D not resolved. The germline V gene encodes CDR1 SGHDT and CDR2 YYEEEE. Trimming left V 2 bases short and J 2 bases short, with 10 bases between. This CDR3 comprises 14 residues. In DNA form, the CDR3 reads TGTGCCAGCAGCTTAGGCGGGTACAACTATGGCTACACCTTC. Translated: CASSLGGYNYGYTF.

This chain joins TRBV5-5 and TRBJ2-7, with no clear D. The germline V gene encodes CDR1 SGHKS and CDR2 YYEKEE (reference sequence). The germline V and J ends were trimmed by 1 base and 1 base, with 12 bases remaining between them. This CDR3 comprises 15 residues. The CDR3 sequence is CASSLNPTLSYEQYF. The DNA of the CDR3 is TGTGCCAGCAGCTTGAATCCTACTCTATCCTACGAGCAGTACTTC.

This chain uses TRBV9 with TRBJ1-2; D perhaps matches TRBD1 (6 bases). The CDR3 runs to 13 residues. Germline V gene data show CDR1 as SGDLS and CDR2 as YYNGEE. Trimming stripped 0 bases from V and 8 bases from J, with 11 bases between. The CDR3 DNA reads as TGTGCCAGCAGCGTAGACAGGGCTGGCGGCTACACCTTC. It yields the protein CASSVDRAGGYTF.

V usage is TRBV6-1 and J usage is TRBJ2-3, with TRBD1 as a possible D gene (6 bases). The length of the CDR3 is 15 residues. V was pared by 8 bases and J by 2 bases, with 17 bases between. Germline loops: CDR1 MNHNS, CDR2 SASEGT. DNA for the CDR3: TGTGCCAGCTCCCCGGGACATTCGCACACAGATACGCAGTATTTT. Amino acids: CASSPGHSHTDTQYF.

V usage is TRBV5-5 and J usage is TRBJ2-7; 10 positions agree with TRBD1. The CDR3 extends over 14 amino acids. Germline CDR1 SGHKS, CDR2 YYEKEE (reference sequence). Germline trimming cut 3 bases from V and 7 bases from J; bases unmatched to any gene: 7. The CDR3 protein is CASSYKGQGREQYF. CDR3 nucleotides: TGTGCCAGCAGCTACAAGGGACAGGGGAGGGAGCAGTACTTC.

The chain employs TRBV27 and TRBJ2-7; D unclear. Germline CDR1 MNHEY, CDR2 SMNVEV (reference sequence). V lost 1 base to trimming and J lost 1 base, with 8 bases between them. The length of the CDR3 is 14 residues. CDR3 DNA sequence: TGTGCCAGCAGTTTATATCGGTCTTCCTACGAGCAGTACTTC. Its translation: CASSLYRSSYEQYF.

This chain joins TRBV6-5 and TRBJ2-2; D is unclear. The V and J ends lost 5 bases and 0 bases respectively, with 10 bases between them. The CDR3 loop spans 15 amino acids. Germline CDR1 is MNHEY and CDR2 is SVGAGI. The CDR3 coding sequence is TGTGCCAGCAGTCGACAAACCGCGAACACCGGGGAGCTGTTTTTT. This translates into CASSRQTANTGELFF.

V and J are TRBV7-2 and TRBJ2-3, with 12 bases identical to TRBD2. CDR3 length: 17 amino acids. With 5 bases clipped from V and 5 bases from J, the junction kept 11 bases outside the gene matches. Germline CDR1 is SGHTA and CDR2 is FQGNSA. The CDR3 DNA sequence: TGTGCCAGCAGCAAACTAGCGGGGGGAGGATCTGGAGATACGCAGTATTTT. Its protein is CASSKLAGGGSGDTQYF.

This chain uses TRBV6-6 with TRBJ2-5; 11 nucleotides line up with TRBD2. The V gene's germline CDR1 is MNHNY and CDR2 SVGAGI (reference sequence). With 4 bases clipped from V and 4 bases from J, the junction kept 8 bases outside the gene matches. This CDR3 spans 16 amino acids. The CDR3 DNA follows: TGTGCCAGCAGTTTGGGCCTTAGCGGGGGGGTAGAGACCCAGTACTTC. This codes for CASSLGLSGGVETQYF.

The CDR3 DNA reads as TGCGCCAGCAGCCAAGGCGTTTTGGGGGCCGGCGGCGCTTTCTTT. This sequence encodes CASSQGVLGAGGAFF. The V and J genes are TRBV4-3 and TRBJ1-1, with D possibly matching TRBD1 (6 bases). CDR3 length equals 15 residues. CDR1 is LGHNA and CDR2 is YSLEER in the germline V gene. V lost 1 base and J 11 bases, leaving 20 bases between the germline ends.

Here the CDR3 reads CASGLTSGQLNQPQHF. CDR3 in DNA: TGTGCCAGCGGCTTGACTTCGGGACAGTTAAATCAGCCCCAGCATTTT. The chain joins TRBV21-1 to TRBJ1-5; TRBD1 is taken as the D call from the table, unchecked against the DNA. TRBV21-1 is deemed a pseudogene. The CDR3 has 16 amino acids.

The CDR3 region is CASSQEGAFVTEAFF. CDR3 DNA: TGTGCCAGCTCTCAGGAGGGGGCCTTTGTCACTGAAGCTTTCTTT. This rearrangement joins TRBV9 to TRBJ1-1; 7 bases fit TRBD1. Germline CDR1 is SGDLS and CDR2 is YYNGEE. Losses at the gene ends were 7 bases for V and 4 bases for J; bases not matched to a gene: 13. The CDR3 length is 15 residues. Supplemented by reference TRBV9 and TRBJ1-1, the full variable domain reads DSGVTQTPKHLITATGQRVTLRCSPRSGDLSVYWYQQSLDQGLQFLIQYYNGEERAKGNILERFSAQQFPDLHSELNLSSLELGDSALYFCASSQEGAFVTEAFFGQGTRLTVV.